One and the same sample provided the 21 T cell receptor beta chains below, sequenced in a study of shared clonotypes between healthy human individuals. Only in-frame clones appear in the TCRdb table, and some are missing; sequencing was by immunoSEQ multiplex PCR. The sample includes 950,000 to 1,200,000 clones, approximately 80% of them seen just once. Sequencing was performed on memory CD4+ T cells from PBMCs. Indicated subset: CD45RA-negative fraction. These receptors came from a man between 18 and 29 years old in good health. Some clones in this sample may be carry-over from other donors' samples.

The chain links TRBV9 to TRBJ1-1, with TRBD1 as a possible D gene (5 bases). The CDR3 is 12 amino acids. The V end was cut by 6 bases, the J end by 10 bases, with 16 bases between. Germline loops: CDR1 SGDLS, CDR2 YYNGEE. CDR3: CASMPRGVRAFF. The CDR3 coding sequence is TGTGCCAGCATGCCCCGAGGGGTGCGAGCTTTCTTT. The whole variable domain, filled in from reference TRBV9 and TRBJ1-1, reads DSGVTQTPKHLITATGQRVTLRCSPRSGDLSVYWYQQSLDQGLQFLIQYYNGEERAKGNILERFSAQQFPDLHSELNLSSLELGDSALYFCASMPRGVRAFFGQGTRLTVV.

V is TRBV11-2 and J is TRBJ2-1; 7 nucleotides agree with TRBD1. The CDR3 is 16 amino acids. With V trimmed by 1 base and J by 2 bases, 5 bases remained unmatched. Germline values: CDR1 SGHAT, CDR2 FQNNGV. The CDR3: CASSLVSGTAYNEQFF. DNA for the CDR3: TGTGCCAGCAGCTTAGTCTCCGGGACAGCCTACAATGAGCAGTTCTTC. Complete variable domain (other parts from reference TRBV11-2 and TRBJ2-1): EAGVAQSPRYKIIEKRQSVAFWCNPISGHATLYWYQQILGQGPKLLIQFQNNGVVDDSQLPKDRFSAERLKGVDSTLKIQPAKLEDSAVYLCASSLVSGTAYNEQFFGPGTRLTVL.

The chain combines TRBV6-5 with TRBJ1-4; a possible D gene is TRBD1 (6 bases). This CDR3 spans 15 amino acids. The germline gives CDR1 MNHEY, CDR2 SVGAGI. V was shortened by 4 bases and J by 8 bases, with 17 bases between the two germline ends. DNA for the CDR3: TGTGCCAGCAGTTCCACACTAGCTGGGGGCGAAAAACTGTTTTTT. This encodes CASSSTLAGGEKLFF.

The chain combines TRBV7-2 with TRBJ1-1; 9 bases agree with TRBD1. Per germline, CDR1 SGHTA and CDR2 FQGNSA. Losses at the gene ends were 0 bases for V and 1 base for J; bases not matched to a gene: 6. This CDR3 contains 17 residues. This chain's CDR3 is CASSLAYRGRRNTEAFF. DNA of the CDR3: TGTGCCAGCAGCTTAGCGTACAGGGGGCGAAGGAACACTGAAGCTTTCTTT.

With regard to this clone: Within the sample, other DNA sequences also encode this same CDR3. V and J are TRBV28 and TRBJ2-1; D not certain. The CDR3 has 15 residues. The V end lost 5 bases, the J end lost 6 bases, and 17 bases lay between the germline ends. Germline V lookup: CDR1 MDHEN, CDR2 SYDVKM. The CDR3 protein is CASSPASGRANEQFF. In DNA, the CDR3 is TGTGCCAGCAGTCCGGCCTCCGGGCGTGCCAATGAGCAGTTCTTC.

The V gene is TRBV19, the J gene TRBJ1-2; no reliable D call. Trimming removed 6 bases at V and 8 bases at J, with 16 bases between. CDR1 and CDR2 (germline): LNHDA, SQIVND (reference sequence). The CDR3 has 13 amino acids. In nucleotides, the CDR3 is TGTGCCAGTAGATTACAAGGCTTGGGGGGCTACACCTTC. Translated, it gives CASRLQGLGGYTF.

J is TRBJ2-5 and V is TRBV2; 13 bases fit TRBD2. The CDR3 consists of 15 residues. Germline lookup yields CDR1 SNHLY and CDR2 FYNNEI. V lost 5 bases to trimming and J lost 5 bases; unmatched junction nucleotides: 5. DNA for the CDR3: TGTGCCAGCAGTTGGACTAGCGGGAGCGAGGAGACCCAGTACTTC. It is translated as CASSWTSGSEETQYF.

Only one count was recorded for this clone. The chain joins TRBV9 to TRBJ2-7, with 9 bases identical to TRBD1. Germline CDR1 and CDR2: SGDLS and YYNGEE. The V segment lost 5 bases and the J segment 3 bases; nucleotides outside the gene matches: 3. The CDR3 covers 13 residues. CDR3 in DNA: TGTGCCAGCAGGGACAGGGGCTTCTACGAGCAGTACTTC. Amino acid sequence: CASRDRGFYEQYF.

The chain has TRBV4-2 and TRBJ1-5; D gene uncertain. The germline V and J ends were trimmed by 4 bases and 14 bases, with 15 bases remaining between them. The CDR3 is 12 residues long. Looked up from germline, CDR1 is LGHNA and CDR2 is YNFKEQ. The CDR3 spells CASSPFGGQKHF. Written as DNA, the CDR3 is TGTGCCAGCAGCCCCTTTGGCGGCCAAAAGCATTTT.

There are a few counts of this clone. V usage is TRBV20-1 and J usage is TRBJ1-5; no definite D call. In germline, CDR1 is DFQATT, CDR2 SNEGSKA (reference sequence). The CDR3 sequence is 11 residues long. Trimming removed 4 bases from V and 11 bases from J, with 12 bases in between. The CDR3, as DNA: TGCAGTGCTACACTCGGTCGGGCCCAGCATTTT. Residues: CSATLGRAQHF.

The table lists this clone with a few counts. This chain connects TRBV27 to TRBJ2-5, with 8 nucleotides matching TRBD1. There are 14 residues in the CDR3. The germline V gene has CDR1 MNHEY and CDR2 SMNVEV (reference sequence). V lost 5 bases and J lost 4; bases outside the gene matches: 6. For the CDR3, the DNA is TGTGCCAGCAGTATGACGGACAGGGCAGAGACCCAGTACTTC. Translated, it gives CASSMTDRAETQYF.

This clone was detected a few times. V usage is TRBV6-6 and J usage is TRBJ1-5; D gene ambiguous. V lost 6 bases and J lost 1, with 10 bases in between. Germline V gene lookup returns CDR1 MNHNY and CDR2 SVGAGI (reference sequence). This CDR3 has 14 amino acids. CDR3 protein: CASSQLGSNQPQHF. For the CDR3, the DNA is TGTGCCAGCAGCCAACTTGGAAGCAATCAGCCCCAGCATTTT.

About this clone: Other DNA sequences from this sample encode an identical CDR3 as well. This sequence joins TRBV5-4 and TRBJ2-7; possibly TRBD1 or TRBD2 for D (6 bases each). This CDR3 is 12 amino acids long. Trimming took off 3 bases at V and 4 bases at J, with 8 bases between the two ends. From germline, CDR1 is SGHNT and CDR2 YYREEE (reference sequence). The CDR3 nucleotides are TGTGCCAGCAGCTGGGGGGCTTACGAGCAGTACTTC. Translation gives CASSWGAYEQYF.

The chain combines TRBV9 with TRBJ1-2, with a weak D call TRBD1 (5 bases). V was cut by 0 bases and J by 4 bases, with 13 bases left in between. The CDR3 has 15 residues. Per germline, CDR1 SGDLS and CDR2 YYNGEE. In DNA, the CDR3 is TGTGCCAGCAGCGTAGAAGGGAGGGGTGCCTATGGCTACACCTTC. Its protein product is CASSVEGRGAYGYTF. Based on the CDR3 plus reference TRBV9 and TRBJ1-2, the full variable domain is DSGVTQTPKHLITATGQRVTLRCSPRSGDLSVYWYQQSLDQGLQFLIQYYNGEERAKGNILERFSAQQFPDLHSELNLSSLELGDSALYFCASSVEGRGAYGYTFGSGTRLTVV.

V gene TRBV7-8 combines with J gene TRBJ2-3; 8 bases fit TRBD1. There are 15 residues in the CDR3. With 2 bases clipped from V and 8 bases from J, the junction kept 9 bases outside the gene matches. Germline CDR1 reads SGHVS; CDR2 reads FQNEAQ. The DNA of the CDR3 is TGTGCCAGCAGCTTAATTCAGGGGGCCCCCGGTACGCAGTATTTT. It translates to CASSLIQGAPGTQYF.

This chain links TRBV5-1 with TRBJ2-3, with a tentative D call TRBD2 (5 bases). Trimming pared 5 bases from V and 0 bases from J, leaving 13 bases between. The germline V gene has CDR1 SGHRS and CDR2 YFSETQ. The CDR3 is made up of 15 amino acids. The CDR3 DNA reads TGCGCCAGCAGTCATGGCGGGCCCAGCACAGATACGCAGTATTTT. Translation gives CASSHGGPSTDTQYF. Combining the CDR3 with reference TRBV5-1 and TRBJ2-3 gives the whole variable domain KAGVTQTPRYLIKTRGQQVTLSCSPISGHRSVSWYQQTPGQGLQFLFEYFSETQRNKGNFPGRFSGRQFSNSRSEMNVSTLELGDSALYLCASSHGGPSTDTQYFGPGTRLTVL.

Worth noting for this clone: The sample has other DNA sequences that encode this CDR3 too. The chain recombines TRBV2 with TRBJ2-7; D ambiguous. V gave up 6 bases and J gave up 3 bases, with 3 bases separating them. The CDR3 runs 10 residues. Per germline, CDR1 SNHLY and CDR2 FYNNEI. This CDR3 reads CASSRYEQYF. The CDR3 DNA sequence: TGTGCCAGCAGCCGCTACGAGCAGTACTTC. Using reference TRBV2 and TRBJ2-7 for the parts outside the CDR3, the full variable domain is EPEVTQTPSHQVTQMGQEVILRCVPISNHLYFYWYRQILGQKVEFLVSFYNNEISEKSEIFDDQFSVERPDGSNFTLKIRSTKLEDSAMYFCASSRYEQYFGPGTRLTVT.

This clone was seen just once. CDR3: CASRDTTRTDTQYF. CDR3 in DNA: TGTGCCAGCAGGGATACGACTAGGACAGATACGCAGTATTTT. The chain employs TRBV2 and TRBJ2-3; D possibly corresponds to TRBD2 (6 bases). The V gene lost 6 bases and the J gene lost 3 bases, with 13 bases spanning the gap. Germline V gene data show CDR1 as SNHLY and CDR2 as FYNNEI. This CDR3 region has 14 residues.

The V and J genes are TRBV4-1 and TRBJ2-2; TRBD2 might be the D (5 bases). V lost 5 bases and J lost 0, with 13 bases in between. CDR1 and CDR2 (germline): MGHRA, YSYEKL. The length of the CDR3 is 16 residues. CDR3 nucleotide sequence: TGCGCCAGCAGCAATCACGGGATCTCGAACACCGGGGAGCTGTTTTTT. It specifies CASSNHGISNTGELFF.

The gene calls are TRBV5-6 and TRBJ1-1; 7 positions match TRBD1. Germline V gives CDR1 SGHDT, CDR2 YYEEEE. The V and J ends lost 1 base and 5 bases, in that order; junction bases with no gene match: 5. The CDR3 runs 14 residues. The CDR3 reads CASSLSSTGTEAFF. The CDR3 bases are TGTGCCAGCAGCTTGTCTTCGACAGGGACTGAAGCTTTCTTT.

The V call is TRBV20-1, the J call TRBJ2-6; D ambiguous. The CDR3 spans 11 residues. Germline V gene data show CDR1 as DFQATT and CDR2 as SNEGSKA (reference sequence). The V gene lost 3 bases and the J gene lost 9 bases, with 6 bases spanning the gap. CDR3 region: CSASRYNVLTF. The CDR3 DNA is TGCAGTGCTAGTAGGTACAACGTCCTGACTTTC.